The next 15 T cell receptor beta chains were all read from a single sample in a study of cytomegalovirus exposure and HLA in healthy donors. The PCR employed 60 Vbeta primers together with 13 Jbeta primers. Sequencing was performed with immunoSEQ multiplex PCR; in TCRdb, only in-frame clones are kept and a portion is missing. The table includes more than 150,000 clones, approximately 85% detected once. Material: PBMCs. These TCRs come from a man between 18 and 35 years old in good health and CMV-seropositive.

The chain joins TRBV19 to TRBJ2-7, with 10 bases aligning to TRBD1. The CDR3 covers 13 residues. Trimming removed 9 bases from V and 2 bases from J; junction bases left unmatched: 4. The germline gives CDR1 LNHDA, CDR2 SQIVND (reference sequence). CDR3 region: CASRQGAAYEQYF. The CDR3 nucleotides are TGTGCCAGCCGACAGGGGGCTGCCTACGAGCAGTACTTC.

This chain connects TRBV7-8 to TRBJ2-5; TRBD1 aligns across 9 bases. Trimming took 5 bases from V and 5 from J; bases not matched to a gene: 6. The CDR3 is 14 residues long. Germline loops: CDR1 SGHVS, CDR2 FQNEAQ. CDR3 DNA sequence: TGTGCCAGCAGCAAAAGAGGGACAGGGGAGACCCAGTACTTC. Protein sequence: CASSKRGTGETQYF.

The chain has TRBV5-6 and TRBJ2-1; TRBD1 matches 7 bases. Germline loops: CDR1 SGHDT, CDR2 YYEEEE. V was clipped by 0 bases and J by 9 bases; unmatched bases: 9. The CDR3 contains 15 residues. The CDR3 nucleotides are TGTGCCAGCAGCTTGGATCTGGGTTGGACAGGTGAGCAGTTCTTC. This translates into CASSLDLGWTGEQFF.

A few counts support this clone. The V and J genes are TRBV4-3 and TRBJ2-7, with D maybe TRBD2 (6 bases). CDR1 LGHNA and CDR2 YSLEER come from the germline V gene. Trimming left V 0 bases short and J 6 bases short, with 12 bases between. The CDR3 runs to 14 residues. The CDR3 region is CASSQDRREFEQYF. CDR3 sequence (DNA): TGCGCCAGCAGCCAAGACCGACGGGAGTTCGAGCAGTACTTC.

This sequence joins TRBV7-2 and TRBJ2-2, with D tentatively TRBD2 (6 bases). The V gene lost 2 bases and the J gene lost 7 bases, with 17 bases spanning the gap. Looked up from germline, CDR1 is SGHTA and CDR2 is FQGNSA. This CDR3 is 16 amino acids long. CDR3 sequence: CASSLTPGGVYGELFF. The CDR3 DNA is TGTGCCAGCAGCTTAACCCCGGGCGGGGTATACGGGGAGCTGTTTTTT.

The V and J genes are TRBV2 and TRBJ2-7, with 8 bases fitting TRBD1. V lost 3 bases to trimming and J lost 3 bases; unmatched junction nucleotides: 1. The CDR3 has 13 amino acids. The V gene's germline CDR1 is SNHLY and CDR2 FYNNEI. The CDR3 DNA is TGTGCCAGCAGTGACGGACAGGGCTACGAGCAGTACTTC. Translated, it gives CASSDGQGYEQYF.

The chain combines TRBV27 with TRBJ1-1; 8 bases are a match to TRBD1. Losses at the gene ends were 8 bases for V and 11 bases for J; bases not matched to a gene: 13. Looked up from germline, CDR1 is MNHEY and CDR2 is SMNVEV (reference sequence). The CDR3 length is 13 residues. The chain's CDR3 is CASGISRTGRAFF. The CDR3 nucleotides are TGTGCCAGCGGAATTTCGCGGACAGGGCGGGCTTTCTTT.

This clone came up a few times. The CDR3, as DNA: TGCGCCAGCAGCCAACGCGACAGCTTTACAATGAACACTGAAGCTTTCTTT. Amino acid sequence: CASSQRDSFTMNTEAFF. This rearrangement joins TRBV4-1 to TRBJ1-1; perhaps TRBD1 as D (5 bases). Per the germline V gene, CDR1 is MGHRA and CDR2 is YSYEKL. The CDR3 runs 17 residues. Deletions cut 2 bases from V and 0 bases from J, with 16 bases between.

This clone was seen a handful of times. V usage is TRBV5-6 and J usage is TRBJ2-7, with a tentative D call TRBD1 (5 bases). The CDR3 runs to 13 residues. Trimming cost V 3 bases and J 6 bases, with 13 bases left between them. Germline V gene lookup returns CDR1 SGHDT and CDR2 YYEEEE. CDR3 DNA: TGTGCCAGCAGCTGGACACGCCTGGGCGAGCAGTACTTC. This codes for CASSWTRLGEQYF.

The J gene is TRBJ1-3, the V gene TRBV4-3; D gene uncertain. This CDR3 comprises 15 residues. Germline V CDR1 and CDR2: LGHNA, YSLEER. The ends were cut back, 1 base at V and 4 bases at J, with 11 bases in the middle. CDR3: CASSQGAGDGNTIYF. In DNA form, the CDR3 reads TGCGCCAGCAGCCAAGGTGCAGGTGACGGAAACACCATATATTTT.

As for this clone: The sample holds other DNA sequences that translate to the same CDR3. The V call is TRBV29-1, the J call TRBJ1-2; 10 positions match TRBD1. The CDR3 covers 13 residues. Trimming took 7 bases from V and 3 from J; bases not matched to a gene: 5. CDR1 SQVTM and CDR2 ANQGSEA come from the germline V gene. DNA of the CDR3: TGCAGCGCTGGACAGGGGGGGGACTATGGCTACACCTTC. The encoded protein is CSAGQGGDYGYTF.

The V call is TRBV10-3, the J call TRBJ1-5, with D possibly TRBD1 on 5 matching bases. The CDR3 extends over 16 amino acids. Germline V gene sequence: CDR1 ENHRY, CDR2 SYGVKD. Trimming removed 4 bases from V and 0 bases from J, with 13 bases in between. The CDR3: CAISAGPGNSNQPQHF. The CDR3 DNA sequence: TGTGCCATCAGTGCCGGTCCAGGGAATAGCAATCAGCCCCAGCATTTT.

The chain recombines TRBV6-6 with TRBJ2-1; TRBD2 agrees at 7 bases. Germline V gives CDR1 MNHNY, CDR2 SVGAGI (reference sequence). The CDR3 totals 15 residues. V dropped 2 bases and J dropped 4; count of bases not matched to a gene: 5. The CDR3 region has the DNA TGTGCCAGCAGTTACAGGTCGGGGGGATACAATGAGCAGTTCTTC. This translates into CASSYRSGGYNEQFF.

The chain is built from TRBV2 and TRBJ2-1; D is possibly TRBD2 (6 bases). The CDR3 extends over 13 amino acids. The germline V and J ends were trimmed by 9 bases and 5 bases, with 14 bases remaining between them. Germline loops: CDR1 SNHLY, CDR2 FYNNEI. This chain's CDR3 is CARRSGPNNEQFF. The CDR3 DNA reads TGTGCCAGACGAAGCGGGCCCAACAATGAGCAGTTCTTC.

The CDR3: CASSLVGQYEQAFF. In nucleotides, the CDR3 is TGTGCCAGCAGCTTGGTAGGCCAGTACGAACAGGCTTTCTTT. The chain couples TRBV5-6 to TRBJ1-1; D uncertain. The V gene's germline CDR1 is SGHDT and CDR2 YYEEEE. This CDR3 spans 14 amino acids. V was clipped by 0 bases and J by 11 bases, with 17 bases between them.